These T cell receptor beta chains were read from a single sample in a study of blood T cell repertoires in COVID-19. The method was immunoSEQ multiplex PCR; TCRdb's version includes in-frame clones alone and lacks a portion of them. The data contain about 300,000 clones, 90% of them seen just once; the ten biggest clones take up around 4.3%. Sequenced: PBMCs or T cells enriched from blood (not recorded which). The origin of the receptors is a woman between 18 and 29 years old with acute COVID-19. CDR3s include the opening cysteine and the closing phenylalanine or tryptophan. Each record gives: V gene, D gene, clone size, J gene, CDR3 protein, CDR3 DNA. The D gene is left open where the match is weak. Size tells how often a clone was seen (once, few, many) or the class of an expanded clone, and some rows leave it out.

V gene: TRBV19
D gene: -
clone size: -
J gene: TRBJ1-1
CDR3 protein: CASSMMGGTEAFF
CDR3 DNA: TGTGCCAGTAGCATGATGGGGGGCACTGAAGCTTTCTTT

V gene: TRBV19
D gene: TRBD2
clone size: -
J gene: TRBJ2-1
CDR3 protein: CASSALAGSYNEQFF
CDR3 DNA: TGTGCCAGTAGTGCATTAGCGGGGTCCTACAATGAGCAGTTCTTC

V gene: TRBV5-1
D gene: -
clone size: -
J gene: TRBJ1-2
CDR3 protein: CASATPEGDYTF
CDR3 DNA: TGCGCCAGCGCAACCCCCGAGGGCGACTACACCTTC

V gene: TRBV3-1/TRBV3-2
D gene: -
clone size: few
J gene: TRBJ1-3
CDR3 protein: CASSPQLYSGNTIYF
CDR3 DNA: TGTGCCAGCAGCCCACAGCTTTACTCTGGAAACACCATATATTTT

V gene: TRBV9
D gene: -
clone size: -
J gene: TRBJ1-1
CDR3 protein: CASSVEGSGGLSTEAFF
CDR3 DNA: TGTGCCAGCAGCGTTGAGGGTAGCGGAGGGCTCAGCACTGAAGCTTTCTTT

V gene: TRBV10-3
D gene: -
clone size: few
J gene: TRBJ2-1
CDR3 protein: CAISDGMNEQFF
CDR3 DNA: TGTGCCATCAGCGACGGGATGAATGAGCAGTTCTTC

V gene: TRBV7-9
D gene: TRBD1
clone size: once
J gene: TRBJ1-1
CDR3 protein: CASSLGTGLTEAFF
CDR3 DNA: TGTGCCAGCAGCTTGGGGACAGGGCTCACTGAAGCTTTCTTT

V gene: TRBV6-5
D gene: TRBD1
clone size: -
J gene: TRBJ1-1
CDR3 protein: CASSYSGGGRNTEAFF
CDR3 DNA: TGTGCCAGCAGTTACTCTGGAGGGGGCAGGAACACTGAAGCTTTCTTT

V gene: TRBV28
D gene: TRBD2
clone size: -
J gene: TRBJ2-4
CDR3 protein: CASSTQTRREGLKNIQYF
CDR3 DNA: TGTGCCAGCAGTACCCAGACCCGGCGGGAGGGGTTAAAAAACATTCAGTACTTC

V gene: TRBV29-1
D gene: -
clone size: -
J gene: TRBJ1-6
CDR3 protein: CSVLDTYNSPLHF
CDR3 DNA: TGCAGCGTTCTCGACACCTATAATTCACCCCTCCACTTT

V gene: TRBV29-1
D gene: -
clone size: -
J gene: TRBJ2-7
CDR3 protein: CSASGNSYEQYF
CDR3 DNA: TGCAGCGCCTCGGGAAACTCCTACGAGCAGTACTTC

V gene: TRBV5-6
D gene: TRBD2
clone size: once
J gene: TRBJ2-5
CDR3 protein: CASSGTGGGQETQYF
CDR3 DNA: TGTGCCAGCAGCGGAACCGGGGGGGGCCAAGAGACCCAGTACTTC

V gene: TRBV19
D gene: -
clone size: -
J gene: TRBJ1-2
CDR3 protein: CASSTAWGGGGYGYTF
CDR3 DNA: TGTGCCAGTAGTACCGCTTGGGGAGGGGGAGGCTATGGCTACACCTTC

V gene: TRBV3-1/TRBV3-2
D gene: -
clone size: -
J gene: TRBJ2-3
CDR3 protein: CASSPTRDTQYF
CDR3 DNA: TGTGCCAGCAGCCCGACACGAGATACGCAGTATTTT

V gene: TRBV7-9
D gene: TRBD1
clone size: few
J gene: TRBJ2-7
CDR3 protein: CASSLARAGGNEQYF
CDR3 DNA: TGTGCCAGCAGCTTAGCGAGGGCAGGGGGTAACGAGCAGTACTTC